The 3 T cell receptor beta chains reported below all come from one sample, sequenced in a study of cytomegalovirus exposure and HLA in healthy donors. PCR involved 60 Vbeta and 13 Jbeta primers. The repertoire was sequenced with immunoSEQ multiplex PCR; TCRdb's copy has only in-frame clones and lacks some. Across just over 150,000 clones, the top ten clones capture 1.3% of the sample. The sample consisted of PBMCs. The receptors were sampled from a woman aged 55-75 years in good health and CMV-seronegative.

The chain recombines TRBV5-1 with TRBJ2-1, with TRBD1 matching 11 bases. The germline V gene encodes CDR1 SGHRS and CDR2 YFSETQ. The CDR3 is 15 amino acids. Germline trimming cut 3 bases from V and 5 bases from J; bases unmatched to any gene: 4. CDR3 in amino acids: CASSWGDRGNNEQFF. The CDR3 nucleotides read TGCGCCAGCAGCTGGGGGGACAGGGGGAACAATGAGCAGTTCTTC.

The chain is built from TRBV5-1 and TRBJ2-2, with D perhaps TRBD2 (5 bases). V lost 3 bases, J lost 4 bases, and 13 bases lay in between. The CDR3 consists of 15 residues. Germline V gives CDR1 SGHRS, CDR2 YFSETQ. The DNA of the CDR3 is TGCGCCAGCAGCTCTTCGGGATCGGGCACCGGGGAGCTGTTTTTT. This gives the protein CASSSSGSGTGELFF.

V and J are TRBV19 and TRBJ1-1; D possibly corresponds to TRBD1 (6 bases). Germline lookup yields CDR1 LNHDA and CDR2 SQIVND (reference sequence). CDR3 length: 14 residues. Trimming removed 5 bases at V and 2 bases at J, with 12 bases between. The CDR3, as DNA: TGTGCCAGTAGTTCAGGGGTCGGAAACACTGAAGCTTTCTTT. It translates to CASSSGVGNTEAFF.